The sample holds a few counts of the clone carrying this TCR beta chain. Its antigen is still unknown. This CDR3 is 14 amino acids long. The V end lost 4 bases, the J end lost 3 bases, and 13 bases lay between the germline ends. Germline V CDR1 and CDR2: MNHEY, SMNVEV (reference sequence). The sample belongs to a study of Graves' ophthalmopathy and Graves' hyperthyroidism. TCR beta CDR3 amplification used RNA transcripts. First-round RT-PCR employed HTBI primers, with a second-round multiplex PCR after it. TCRdb called the multiplex PCR reads again in MiXCR, with one record for every CDR3 protein. The sample shows roughly 380,000 distinct CDR3 sequences, over 15% of them seen only once. Orbital computed tomography and thyroid ultrasound, along with TRAb, serum thyroxine and clinical symptoms, underpinned diagnosis. Out of around 9.4 ml of fresh peripheral blood, PBMCs were obtained. General study points: As the model predicted ophthalmopathy progression, it achieved a sensitivity of 65% to 71% and a specificity of around 72%.

This chain connects TRBV27 to TRBJ2-7; no reliable D call. What was sequenced was peripheral blood. The TCR was taken from a woman aged 18-29 years with stable Graves' hyperthyroidism. The CDR3 DNA sequence: TGTGCCAGCAGTTCGAGCTCCAGGTACTACGAGCAGTACTTC. Translated, it gives CASSSSSRYYEQYF.